This T cell receptor beta chain was recorded in a study of Graves' ophthalmopathy and Graves' hyperthyroidism. Study-level background: Stable hyperthyroidism denotes an absence of ophthalmopathy throughout 18 months of follow-up.

Germline-derived CDR1 and CDR2 are SQVTM and ANQGSEA. J was trimmed by 6 bases and V by 5 bases; bases with no gene match: 7. The CDR3 is made up of 13 amino acids. TCR beta CDR3 regions were amplified from RNA transcripts. HTBI primers were used in a first-round RT-PCR, which preceded a second-round multiplex PCR. TCRdb passed the multiplex PCR reads through MiXCR, listing each CDR3 protein once. This table has approximately 540,000 distinct CDR3 sequences, 39% appearing once. This receptor was taken from an adult man with Graves' hyperthyroidism. Sample: peripheral blood or thyroid tissue (not recorded which). The chain uses TRBV29-1 and TRBJ1-2; 9 nucleotides align to TRBD1. This CDR3 is CSVPGTGSNGYTF. The CDR3 DNA follows: TGCAGCGTTCCCGGGACAGGGTCTAATGGCTACACCTTC. Supplemented by reference TRBV29-1 and TRBJ1-2, the full variable domain reads SAVISQKPSRDICQRGTSLTIQCQVDSQVTMMFWYRQQPGQSLTLIATANQGSEATYESGFVIDKFPISRPNLTFSTLTVSNMSPEDSSIYLCSVPGTGSNGYTFGSGTRLTVV.